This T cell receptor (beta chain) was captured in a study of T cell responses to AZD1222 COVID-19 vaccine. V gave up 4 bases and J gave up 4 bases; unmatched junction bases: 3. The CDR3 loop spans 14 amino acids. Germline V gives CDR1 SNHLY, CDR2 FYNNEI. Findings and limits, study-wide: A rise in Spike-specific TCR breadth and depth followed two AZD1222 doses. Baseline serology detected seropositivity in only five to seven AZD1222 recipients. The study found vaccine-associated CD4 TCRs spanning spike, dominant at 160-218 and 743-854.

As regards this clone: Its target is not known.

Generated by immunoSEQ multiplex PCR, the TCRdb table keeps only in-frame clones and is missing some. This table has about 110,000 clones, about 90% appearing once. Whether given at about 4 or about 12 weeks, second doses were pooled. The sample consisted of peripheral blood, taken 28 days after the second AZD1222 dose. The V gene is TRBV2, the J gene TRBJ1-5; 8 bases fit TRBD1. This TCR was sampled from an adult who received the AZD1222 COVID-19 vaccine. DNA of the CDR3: TGTGCCAGCAGTGGGGACAGGAGGAATCAGCCCCAGCATTTT. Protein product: CASSGDRRNQPQHF.